Only a few counts were recorded for the clone carrying this TCR beta chain. The data originate from a study of blood T cells in healthy people across ages. The use of a sample-barcoded 5' primer and a J-beta primer mix characterized a second PCR of roughly 6 to 11 cycles. TCRdb independently ran MiXCR on the 5' RACE reads; one entry per CDR3 protein. The table has about 1.4 million distinct CDR3 sequences, 59% seen once; the top ten hold over 6.5%. The TCR sequence derives from a man younger than 35 in good health. The sequenced sample consisted of blood.

The CDR3 region has the DNA TGTGCCAGCAGCGCCGGACTAGCCGGTAACGGGCAGTACTTC. It is translated as CASSAGLAGNGQYF. The chain carries TRBV12-3 or TRBV12-4 and TRBJ2-4; 8 bases fit TRBD2. V lost 6 bases to trimming and J lost 13 bases; unmatched junction nucleotides: 14. This CDR3 has 14 residues.